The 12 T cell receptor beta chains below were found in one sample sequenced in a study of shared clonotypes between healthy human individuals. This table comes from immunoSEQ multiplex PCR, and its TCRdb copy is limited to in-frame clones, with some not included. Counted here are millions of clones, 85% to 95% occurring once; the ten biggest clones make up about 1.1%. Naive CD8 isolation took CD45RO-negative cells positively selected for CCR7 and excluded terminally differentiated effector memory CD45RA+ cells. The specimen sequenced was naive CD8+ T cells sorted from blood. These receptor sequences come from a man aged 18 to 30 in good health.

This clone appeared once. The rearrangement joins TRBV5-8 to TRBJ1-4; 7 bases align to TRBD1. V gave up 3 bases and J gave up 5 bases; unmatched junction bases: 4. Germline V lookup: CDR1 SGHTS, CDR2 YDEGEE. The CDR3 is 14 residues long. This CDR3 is CASSSGQPNEKLFF. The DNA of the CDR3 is TGTGCCAGCAGCTCGGGACAGCCAAATGAAAAACTGTTTTTT.

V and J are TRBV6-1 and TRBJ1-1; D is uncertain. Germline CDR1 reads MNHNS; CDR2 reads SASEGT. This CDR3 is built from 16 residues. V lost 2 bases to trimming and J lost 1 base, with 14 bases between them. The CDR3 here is CASSEQEITRNTEAFF. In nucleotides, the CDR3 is TGTGCCAGCAGTGAACAGGAAATCACAAGGAACACTGAAGCTTTCTTT.

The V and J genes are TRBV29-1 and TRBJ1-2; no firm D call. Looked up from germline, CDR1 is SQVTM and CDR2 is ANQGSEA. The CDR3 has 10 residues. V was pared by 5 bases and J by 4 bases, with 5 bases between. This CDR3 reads CSVRTYGYTF. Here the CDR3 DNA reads TGCAGCGTTAGGACCTATGGCTACACCTTC.

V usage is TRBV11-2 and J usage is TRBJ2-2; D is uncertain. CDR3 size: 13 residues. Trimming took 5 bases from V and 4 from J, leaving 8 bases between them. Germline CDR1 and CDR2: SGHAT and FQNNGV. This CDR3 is CASSQRVTGELFF. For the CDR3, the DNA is TGTGCCAGCAGCCAACGGGTCACCGGGGAGCTGTTTTTT.

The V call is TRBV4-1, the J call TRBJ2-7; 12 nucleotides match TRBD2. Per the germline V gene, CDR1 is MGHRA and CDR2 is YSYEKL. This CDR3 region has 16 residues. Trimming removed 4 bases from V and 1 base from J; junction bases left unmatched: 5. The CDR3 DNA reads TGCGCCAGCAGCCCCTTAGGACTAGCGGGGTCCTACGAGCAGTACTTC. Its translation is CASSPLGLAGSYEQYF.

The CDR3: CASSSNLAYEQYF. CDR3 DNA sequence: TGTGCCAGCAGCTCCAATCTCGCCTACGAGCAGTACTTC. V usage is TRBV13 and J usage is TRBJ2-7; D gene uncertain. Germline V gene data show CDR1 as PRHDT and CDR2 as FYEKMQ (reference sequence). V was shortened by 4 bases and J by 2 bases, with 9 bases between the two germline ends. The CDR3 is 13 amino acids.

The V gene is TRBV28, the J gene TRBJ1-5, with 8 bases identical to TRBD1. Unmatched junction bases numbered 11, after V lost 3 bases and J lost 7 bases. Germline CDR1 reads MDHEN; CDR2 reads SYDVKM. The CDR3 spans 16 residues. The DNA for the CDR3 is TGTGCCAGCAGTTTCGGTCGACAGGGGAAAAGGCAGCCCCAGCATTTT. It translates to CASSFGRQGKRQPQHF.

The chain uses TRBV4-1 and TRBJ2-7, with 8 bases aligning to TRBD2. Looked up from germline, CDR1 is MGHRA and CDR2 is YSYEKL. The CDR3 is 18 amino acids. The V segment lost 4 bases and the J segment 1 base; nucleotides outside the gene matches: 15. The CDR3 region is CASSLGTLLAVSSYEQYF. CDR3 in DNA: TGCGCCAGCAGCCTTGGTACCTTACTAGCGGTGTCTTCCTACGAGCAGTACTTC.

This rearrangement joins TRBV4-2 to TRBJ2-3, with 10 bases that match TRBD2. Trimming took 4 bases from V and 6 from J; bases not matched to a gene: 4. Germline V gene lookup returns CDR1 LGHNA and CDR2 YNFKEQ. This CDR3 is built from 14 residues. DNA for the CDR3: TGTGCCAGCAGCCCGGGGACTAGCGTGGATACGCAGTATTTT. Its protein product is CASSPGTSVDTQYF.

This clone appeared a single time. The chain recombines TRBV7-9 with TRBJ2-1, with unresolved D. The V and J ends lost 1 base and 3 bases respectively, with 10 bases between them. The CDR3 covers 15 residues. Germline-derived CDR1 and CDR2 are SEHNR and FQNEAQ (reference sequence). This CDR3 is CASSLDGSYYNEQFF. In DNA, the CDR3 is TGTGCCAGCAGCTTAGACGGCAGCTACTACAATGAGCAGTTCTTC. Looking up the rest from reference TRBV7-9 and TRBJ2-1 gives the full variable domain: DTGVSQNPRHKITKRGQNVTFRCDPISEHNRLYWYRQTLGQGPEFLTYFQNEAQLEKSRLLSDRFSAERPKGSFSTLEIQRTEQGDSAMYLCASSLDGSYYNEQFFGPGTRLTVL.

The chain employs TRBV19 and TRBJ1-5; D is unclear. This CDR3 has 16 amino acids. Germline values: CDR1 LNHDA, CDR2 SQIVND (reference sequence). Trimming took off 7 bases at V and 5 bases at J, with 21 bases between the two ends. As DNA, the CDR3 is TGTGCCAGTATGCCAGTAGCGGTCTCCCGGCATCAGCCCCAGCATTTT. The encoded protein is CASMPVAVSRHQPQHF.

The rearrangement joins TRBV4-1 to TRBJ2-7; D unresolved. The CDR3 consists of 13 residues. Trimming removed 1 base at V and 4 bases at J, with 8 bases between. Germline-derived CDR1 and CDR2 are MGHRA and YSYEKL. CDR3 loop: CASSQGWEYEQYF. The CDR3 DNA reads TGCGCCAGCAGCCAAGGCTGGGAATACGAGCAGTACTTC.